This T cell receptor (beta chain) was profiled in a study of shared clonotypes between healthy human individuals. Libraries were prepared by immunoSEQ multiplex PCR; TCRdb keeps only in-frame clonotypes and omits some of them. The sample contains some 1 million clones, 60% to 80% of which appear only once. This TCR derives from a man aged 18 to 29 in good health. Sample: memory CD4+ T cells sorted from blood. Subset noted: CD45RA-negative fraction.

CDR3 nucleotides: TGTGCCAGCAGCCCGGATGACAATACGCAGTATTTT. As protein: CASSPDDNTQYF. This chain connects TRBV9 to TRBJ2-3; D unclear. The CDR3 runs 12 residues. From germline, CDR1 is SGDLS and CDR2 YYNGEE. The V end was cut by 4 bases, the J end by 7 bases, with 10 bases between.